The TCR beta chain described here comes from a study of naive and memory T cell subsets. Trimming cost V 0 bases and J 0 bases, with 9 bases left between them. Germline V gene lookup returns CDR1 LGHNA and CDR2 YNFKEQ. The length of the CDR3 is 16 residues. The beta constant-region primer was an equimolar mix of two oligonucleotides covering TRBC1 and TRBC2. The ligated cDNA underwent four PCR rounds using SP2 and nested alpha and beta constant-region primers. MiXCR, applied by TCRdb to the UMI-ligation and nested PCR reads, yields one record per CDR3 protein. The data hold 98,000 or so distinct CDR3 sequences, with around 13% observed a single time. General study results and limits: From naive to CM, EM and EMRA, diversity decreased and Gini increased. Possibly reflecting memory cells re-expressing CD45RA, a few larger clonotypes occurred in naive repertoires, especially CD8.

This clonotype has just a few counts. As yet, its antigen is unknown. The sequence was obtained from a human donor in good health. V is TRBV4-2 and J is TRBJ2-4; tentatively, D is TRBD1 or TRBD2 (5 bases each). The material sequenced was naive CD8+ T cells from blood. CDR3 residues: CASSQDEGIAKNIQYF. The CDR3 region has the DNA TGTGCCAGCAGCCAAGATGAGGGGATAGCCAAAAACATTCAGTACTTC.